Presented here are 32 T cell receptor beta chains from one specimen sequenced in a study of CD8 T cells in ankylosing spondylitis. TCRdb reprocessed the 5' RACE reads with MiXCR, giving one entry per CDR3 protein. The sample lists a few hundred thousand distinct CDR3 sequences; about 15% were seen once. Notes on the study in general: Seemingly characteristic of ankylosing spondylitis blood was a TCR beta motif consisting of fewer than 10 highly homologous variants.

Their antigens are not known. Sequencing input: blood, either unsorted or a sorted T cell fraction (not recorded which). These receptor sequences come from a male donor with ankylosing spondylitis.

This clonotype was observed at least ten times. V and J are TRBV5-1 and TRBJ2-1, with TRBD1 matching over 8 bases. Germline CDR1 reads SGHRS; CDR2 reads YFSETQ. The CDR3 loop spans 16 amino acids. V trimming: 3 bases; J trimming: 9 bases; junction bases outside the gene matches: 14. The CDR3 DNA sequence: TGCGCCAGCAGCTCTACATCGACAGGGGCTATCGGTGAGCAGTTCTTC. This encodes CASSSTSTGAIGEQFF.

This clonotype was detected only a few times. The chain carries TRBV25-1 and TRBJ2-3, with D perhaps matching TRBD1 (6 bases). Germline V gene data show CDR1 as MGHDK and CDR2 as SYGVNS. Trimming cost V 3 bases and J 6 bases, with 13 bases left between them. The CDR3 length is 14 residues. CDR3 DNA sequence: TGTGCCAGCAGTGAGTCAGGGGCGGGCGATACGCAGTATTTT. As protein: CASSESGAGDTQYF.

CDR3 amino acids: CSARDREFSYF. The CDR3 region has the DNA TGCAGTGCTAGAGATCGGGAGTTCTCCTACTTC. The chain combines TRBV20-1 with TRBJ2-5, with D maybe TRBD2 (6 bases). V lost 0 bases to trimming and J lost 14 bases, with 13 bases between them. This CDR3 contains 11 residues. CDR1 is DFQATT, CDR2 SNEGSKA, per germline (reference sequence).

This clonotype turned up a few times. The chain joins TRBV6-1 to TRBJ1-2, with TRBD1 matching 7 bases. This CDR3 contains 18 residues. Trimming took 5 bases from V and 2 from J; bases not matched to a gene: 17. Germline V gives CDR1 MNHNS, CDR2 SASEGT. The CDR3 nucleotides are TGTGCCAGCAGTCGCGACCGGTCGGGGACAGCCATAAACTATGGCTACACCTTC. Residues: CASSRDRSGTAINYGYTF.

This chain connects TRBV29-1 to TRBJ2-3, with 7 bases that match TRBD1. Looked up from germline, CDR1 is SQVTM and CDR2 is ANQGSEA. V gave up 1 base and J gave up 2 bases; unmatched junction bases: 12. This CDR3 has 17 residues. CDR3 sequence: CSVEGAPDRYLTDTQYF. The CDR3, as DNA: TGCAGCGTTGAAGGGGCCCCGGACAGGTATCTCACAGATACGCAGTATTTT.

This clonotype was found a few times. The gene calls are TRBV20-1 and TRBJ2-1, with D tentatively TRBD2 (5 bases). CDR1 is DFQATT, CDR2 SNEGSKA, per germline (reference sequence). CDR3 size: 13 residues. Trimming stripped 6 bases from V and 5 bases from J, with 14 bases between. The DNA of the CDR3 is TGCAGTGCCGGACGAGGGCCCAACAATGAGCAGTTCTTC. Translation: CSAGRGPNNEQFF.

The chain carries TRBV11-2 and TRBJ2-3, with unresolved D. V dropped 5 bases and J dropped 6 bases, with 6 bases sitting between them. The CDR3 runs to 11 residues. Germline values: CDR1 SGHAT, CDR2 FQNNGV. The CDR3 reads CASSQQDTQYF. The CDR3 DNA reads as TGTGCCAGCAGCCAACAGGATACGCAGTATTTT.

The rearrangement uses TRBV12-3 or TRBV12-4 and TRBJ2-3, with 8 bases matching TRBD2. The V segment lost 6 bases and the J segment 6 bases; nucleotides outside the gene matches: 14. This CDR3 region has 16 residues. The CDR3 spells CASRGRGGLQRDTQYF. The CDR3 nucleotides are TGTGCCAGCAGGGGGCGCGGGGGGCTCCAGAGGGATACGCAGTATTTT.

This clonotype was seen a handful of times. The CDR3 spells CAISDFYTDTQYF. CDR3 nucleotides: TGTGCCATCAGTGATTTCTACACAGATACGCAGTATTTT. The chain combines TRBV10-3 with TRBJ2-3; D gene uncertain. Looked up from germline, CDR1 is ENHRY and CDR2 is SYGVKD. V was trimmed by 3 bases and J by 2 bases, leaving 6 bases between them. This CDR3 is 13 amino acids long.

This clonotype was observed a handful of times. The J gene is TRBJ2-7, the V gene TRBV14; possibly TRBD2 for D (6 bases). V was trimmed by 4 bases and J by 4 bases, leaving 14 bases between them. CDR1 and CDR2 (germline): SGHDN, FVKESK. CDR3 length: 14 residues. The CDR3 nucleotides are TGTGCCAGCAGCCGAGGCGGGACGTATTACGAGCAGTACTTC. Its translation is CASSRGGTYYEQYF. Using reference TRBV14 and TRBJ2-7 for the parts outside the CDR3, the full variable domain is EAGVTQFPSHSVIEKGQTVTLRCDPISGHDNLYWYRRVMGKEIKFLLHFVKESKQDESGMPNNRFLAERTGGTYSTLKVQPAELEDSGVYFCASSRGGTYYEQYFGPGTRLTVT.

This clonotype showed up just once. In nucleotides, the CDR3 is TGTGCCAGCAGCTCAAATGGGGTGAAGCAGTACTTC. The encoded protein is CASSSNGVKQYF. The chain recombines TRBV11-3 with TRBJ2-7; no reliable D call. V was clipped by 4 bases and J by 8 bases, with 12 bases between them. CDR1 is SGHNT and CDR2 is YENEEA in the germline V gene. The CDR3 is 12 amino acids.

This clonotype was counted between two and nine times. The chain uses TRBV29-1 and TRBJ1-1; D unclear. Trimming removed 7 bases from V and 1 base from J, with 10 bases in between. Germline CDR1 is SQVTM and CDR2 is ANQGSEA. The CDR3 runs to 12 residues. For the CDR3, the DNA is TGCAGCGCGCACCATTCGAACACTGAAGCTTTCTTT. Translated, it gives CSAHHSNTEAFF.

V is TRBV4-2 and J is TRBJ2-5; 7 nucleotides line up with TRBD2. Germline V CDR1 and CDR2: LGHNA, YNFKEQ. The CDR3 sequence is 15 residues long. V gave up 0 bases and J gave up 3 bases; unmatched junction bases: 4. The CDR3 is CASSQDLTSEETQYF. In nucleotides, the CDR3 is TGTGCCAGCAGCCAAGATCTCACTAGCGAAGAGACCCAGTACTTC.

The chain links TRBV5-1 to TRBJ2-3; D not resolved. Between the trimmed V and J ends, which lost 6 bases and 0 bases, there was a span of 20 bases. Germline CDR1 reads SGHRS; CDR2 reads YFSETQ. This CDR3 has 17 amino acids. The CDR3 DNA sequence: TGCGCCAGCAAAATGGGCAGATTAGCTACTAGCACAGATACGCAGTATTTT. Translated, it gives CASKMGRLATSTDTQYF. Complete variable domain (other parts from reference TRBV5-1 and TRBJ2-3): KAGVTQTPRYLIKTRGQQVTLSCSPISGHRSVSWYQQTPGQGLQFLFEYFSETQRNKGNFPGRFSGRQFSNSRSEMNVSTLELGDSALYLCASKMGRLATSTDTQYFGPGTRLTVL.

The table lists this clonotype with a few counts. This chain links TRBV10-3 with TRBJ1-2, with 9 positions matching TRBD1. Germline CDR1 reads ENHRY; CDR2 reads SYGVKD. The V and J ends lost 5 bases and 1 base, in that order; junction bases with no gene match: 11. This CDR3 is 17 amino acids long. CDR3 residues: CAISSNPGTGNNYGYTF. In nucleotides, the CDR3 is TGTGCCATCAGTTCGAACCCCGGGACAGGGAATAACTATGGCTACACCTTC.

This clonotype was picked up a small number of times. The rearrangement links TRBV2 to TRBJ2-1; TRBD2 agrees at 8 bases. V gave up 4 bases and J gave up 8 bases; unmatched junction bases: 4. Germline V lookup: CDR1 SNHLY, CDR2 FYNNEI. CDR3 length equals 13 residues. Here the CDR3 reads CASSARRGDEQFF. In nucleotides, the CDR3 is TGTGCCAGCAGTGCGAGGCGGGGGGATGAGCAGTTCTTC. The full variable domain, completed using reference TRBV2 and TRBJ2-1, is EPEVTQTPSHQVTQMGQEVILRCVPISNHLYFYWYRQILGQKVEFLVSFYNNEISEKSEIFDDQFSVERPDGSNFTLKIRSTKLEDSAMYFCASSARRGDEQFFGPGTRLTVL.

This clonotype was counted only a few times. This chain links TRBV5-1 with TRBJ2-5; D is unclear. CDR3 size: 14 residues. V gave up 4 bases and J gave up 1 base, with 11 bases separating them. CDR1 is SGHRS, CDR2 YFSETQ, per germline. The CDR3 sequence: CASSQFGLQETQYF. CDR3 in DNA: TGCGCCAGCAGCCAATTCGGGCTCCAAGAGACCCAGTACTTC.

The CDR3 DNA sequence: TGCAGCGTTGAGGTCTTGGAGGGAAACGGCTACACCTTC. Protein: CSVEVLEGNGYTF. This rearrangement joins TRBV29-1 to TRBJ1-2; D unresolved. The germline V and J ends were trimmed by 3 bases and 8 bases, with 16 bases remaining between them. The germline V gene has CDR1 SQVTM and CDR2 ANQGSEA. The CDR3 length is 13 residues.

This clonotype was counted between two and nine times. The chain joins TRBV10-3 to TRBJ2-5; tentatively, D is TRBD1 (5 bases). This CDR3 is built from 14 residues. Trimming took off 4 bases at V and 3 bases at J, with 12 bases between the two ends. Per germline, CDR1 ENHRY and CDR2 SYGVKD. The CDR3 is CAISAALTEETQYF. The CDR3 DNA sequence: TGTGCCATCAGTGCAGCGTTGACAGAAGAGACCCAGTACTTC.

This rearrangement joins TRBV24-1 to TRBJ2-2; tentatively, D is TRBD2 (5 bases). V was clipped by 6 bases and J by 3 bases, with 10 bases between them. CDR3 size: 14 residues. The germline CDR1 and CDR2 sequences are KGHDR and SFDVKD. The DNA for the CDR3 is TGTGCCACCAGTCCCGGGGTGGACACCGGGGAGCTGTTTTTT. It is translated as CATSPGVDTGELFF.

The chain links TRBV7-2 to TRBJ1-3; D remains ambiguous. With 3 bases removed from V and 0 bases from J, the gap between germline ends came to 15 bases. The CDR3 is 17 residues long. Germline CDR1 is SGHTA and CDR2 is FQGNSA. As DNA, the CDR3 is TGTGCCAGCAGCTTGGTCGGGCCCCTCAACTCTGGAAACACCATATATTTT. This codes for CASSLVGPLNSGNTIYF.

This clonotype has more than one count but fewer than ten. The CDR3 sequence is CASSQGPTGAYGYTF. CDR3 DNA: TGTGCCAGCAGCCAAGGTCCGACAGGGGCCTATGGCTACACCTTC. The chain uses TRBV3-1 and TRBJ1-2; 8 nucleotides align to TRBD1. This CDR3 region has 15 residues. V shed 1 base and J 4 bases; nucleotides not matched to a gene: 5. The V gene's germline CDR1 is LGHDT and CDR2 YNNKEL (reference sequence).

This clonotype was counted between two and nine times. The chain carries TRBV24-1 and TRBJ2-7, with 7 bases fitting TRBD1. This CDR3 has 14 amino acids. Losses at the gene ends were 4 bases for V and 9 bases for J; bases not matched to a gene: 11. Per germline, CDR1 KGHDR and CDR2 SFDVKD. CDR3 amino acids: CATSDTGTASGQYF. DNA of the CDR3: TGTGCCACCAGTGACACCGGGACAGCCTCAGGGCAGTACTTC.

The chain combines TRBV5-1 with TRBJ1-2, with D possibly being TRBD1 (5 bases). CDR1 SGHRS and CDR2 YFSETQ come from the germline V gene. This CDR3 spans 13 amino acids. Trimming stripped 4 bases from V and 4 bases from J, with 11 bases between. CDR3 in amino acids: CASSRGGTYGYTF. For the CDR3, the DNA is TGCGCCAGCAGCCGGGGGGGGACCTATGGCTACACCTTC.

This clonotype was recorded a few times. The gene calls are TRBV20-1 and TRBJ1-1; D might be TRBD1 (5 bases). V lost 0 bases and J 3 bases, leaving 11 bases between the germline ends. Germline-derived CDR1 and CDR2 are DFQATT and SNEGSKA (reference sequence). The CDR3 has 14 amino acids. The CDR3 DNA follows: TGCAGTGCTAGAGATTTGGGGCCTGACACTGAAGCTTTCTTT. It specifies CSARDLGPDTEAFF.

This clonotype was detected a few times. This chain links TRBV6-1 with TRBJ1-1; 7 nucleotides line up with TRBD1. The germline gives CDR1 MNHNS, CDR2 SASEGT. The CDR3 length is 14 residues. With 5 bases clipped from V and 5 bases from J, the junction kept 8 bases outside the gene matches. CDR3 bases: TGTGCCAGCAGTCCGCGGACAGGTAGGACTGAAGCTTTCTTT. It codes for CASSPRTGRTEAFF.

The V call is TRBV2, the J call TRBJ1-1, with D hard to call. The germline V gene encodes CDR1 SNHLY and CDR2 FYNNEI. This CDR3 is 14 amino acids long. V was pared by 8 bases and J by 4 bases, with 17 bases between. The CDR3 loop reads CASGSEGGGTEAFF. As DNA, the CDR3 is TGTGCCAGCGGTTCCGAGGGCGGTGGCACTGAAGCTTTCTTT.

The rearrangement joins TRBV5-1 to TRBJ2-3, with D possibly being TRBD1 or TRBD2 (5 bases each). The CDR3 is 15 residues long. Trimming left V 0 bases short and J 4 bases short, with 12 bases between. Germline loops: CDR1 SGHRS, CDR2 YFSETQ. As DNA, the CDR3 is TGCGCCAGCAGCTTGGCGAGGGGAAGCTCAGATACGCAGTATTTT. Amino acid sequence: CASSLARGSSDTQYF.

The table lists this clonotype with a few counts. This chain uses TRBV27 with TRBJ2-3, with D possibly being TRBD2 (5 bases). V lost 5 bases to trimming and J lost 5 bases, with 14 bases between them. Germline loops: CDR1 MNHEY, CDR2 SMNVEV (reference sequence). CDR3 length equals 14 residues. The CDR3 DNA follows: TGTGCCAGCAGTCCAAAGGTCGGGGTAGATACGCAGTATTTT. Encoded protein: CASSPKVGVDTQYF.

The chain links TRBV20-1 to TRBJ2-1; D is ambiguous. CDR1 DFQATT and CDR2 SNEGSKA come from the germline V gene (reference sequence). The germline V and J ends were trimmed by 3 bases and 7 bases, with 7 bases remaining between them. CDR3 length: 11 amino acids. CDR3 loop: CSARIQNEQFF. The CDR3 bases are TGCAGTGCTAGGATTCAGAATGAGCAGTTCTTC.

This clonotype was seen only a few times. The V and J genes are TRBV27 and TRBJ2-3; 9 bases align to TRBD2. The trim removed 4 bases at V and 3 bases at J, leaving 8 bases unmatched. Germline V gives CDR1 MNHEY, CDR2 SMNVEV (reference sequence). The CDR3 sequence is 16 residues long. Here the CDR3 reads CASSSRWREGTDTQYF. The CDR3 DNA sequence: TGTGCCAGCAGTTCCCGGTGGCGGGAGGGAACAGATACGCAGTATTTT.

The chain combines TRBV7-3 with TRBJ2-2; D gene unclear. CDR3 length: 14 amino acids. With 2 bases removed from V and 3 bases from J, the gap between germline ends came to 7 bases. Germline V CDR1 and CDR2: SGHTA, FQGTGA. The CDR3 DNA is TGTGCCAGCAGCTTAGGAATTTACACCGGGGAGCTGTTTTTT. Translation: CASSLGIYTGELFF.